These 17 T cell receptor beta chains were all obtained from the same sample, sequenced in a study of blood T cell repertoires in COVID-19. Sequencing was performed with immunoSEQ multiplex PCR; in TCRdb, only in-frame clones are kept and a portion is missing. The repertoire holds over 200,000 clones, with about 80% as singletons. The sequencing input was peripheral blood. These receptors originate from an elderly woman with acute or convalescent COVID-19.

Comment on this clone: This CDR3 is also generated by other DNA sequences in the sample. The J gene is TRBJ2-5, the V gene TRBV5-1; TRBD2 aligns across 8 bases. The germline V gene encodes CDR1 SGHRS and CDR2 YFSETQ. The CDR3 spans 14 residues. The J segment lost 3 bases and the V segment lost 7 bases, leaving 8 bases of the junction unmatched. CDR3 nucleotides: TGCGCCAGCTCGCCGGGGGGGGGCGAAGAGACCCAGTACTTC. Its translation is CASSPGGGEETQYF.

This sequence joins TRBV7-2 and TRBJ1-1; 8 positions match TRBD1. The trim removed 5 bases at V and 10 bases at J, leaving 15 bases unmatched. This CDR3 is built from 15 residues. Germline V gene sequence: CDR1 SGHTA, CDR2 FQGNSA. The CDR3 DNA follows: TGTGCCAGCAGCCTGGGGTCTACCAGGGGGCTCCGAGCTTTCTTT. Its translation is CASSLGSTRGLRAFF.

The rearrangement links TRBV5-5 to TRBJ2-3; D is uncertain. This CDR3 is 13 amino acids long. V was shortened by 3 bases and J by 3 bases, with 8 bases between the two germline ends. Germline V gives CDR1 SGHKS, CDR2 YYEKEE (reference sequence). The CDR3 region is CASSSHGTDTQYF. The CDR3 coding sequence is TGTGCCAGCAGCTCCCACGGGACAGATACGCAGTATTTT.

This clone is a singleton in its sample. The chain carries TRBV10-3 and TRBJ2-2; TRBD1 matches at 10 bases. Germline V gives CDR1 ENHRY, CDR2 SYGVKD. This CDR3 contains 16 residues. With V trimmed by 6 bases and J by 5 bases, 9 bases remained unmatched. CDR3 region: CAISRVGTGETGELFF. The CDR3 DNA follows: TGTGCCATCAGCAGGGTCGGGACAGGGGAGACCGGGGAGCTGTTTTTT.

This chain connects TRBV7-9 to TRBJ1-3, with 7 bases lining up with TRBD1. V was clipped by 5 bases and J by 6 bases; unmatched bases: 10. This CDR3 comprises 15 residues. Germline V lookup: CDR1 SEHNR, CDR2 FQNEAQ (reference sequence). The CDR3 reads CASSDSGQTLNTIYF. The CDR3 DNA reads TGTGCCAGCAGCGACTCGGGACAGACCCTAAACACCATATATTTT. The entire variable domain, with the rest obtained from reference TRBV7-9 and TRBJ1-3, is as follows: DTGVSQNPRHKITKRGQNVTFRCDPISEHNRLYWYRQTLGQGPEFLTYFQNEAQLEKSRLLSDRFSAERPKGSFSTLEIQRTEQGDSAMYLCASSDSGQTLNTIYFGEGSWLTVV.

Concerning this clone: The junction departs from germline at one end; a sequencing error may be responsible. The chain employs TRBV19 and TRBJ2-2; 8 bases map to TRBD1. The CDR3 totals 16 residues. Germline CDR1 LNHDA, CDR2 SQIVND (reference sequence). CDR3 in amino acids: CASSLDRGTNTGELFF. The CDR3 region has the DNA TGTGCCAGTAGTTTAGACAGGGGCACGAACACCGGGGAGCTGTTTTTT.

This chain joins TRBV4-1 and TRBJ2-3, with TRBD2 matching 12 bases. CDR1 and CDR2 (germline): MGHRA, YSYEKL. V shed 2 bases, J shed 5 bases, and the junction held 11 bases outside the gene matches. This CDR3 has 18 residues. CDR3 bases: TGCGCCAGCAGCCAAAGAGTCACTAGCGGGGGGAATGTAGATACGCAGTATTTT. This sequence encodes CASSQRVTSGGNVDTQYF.

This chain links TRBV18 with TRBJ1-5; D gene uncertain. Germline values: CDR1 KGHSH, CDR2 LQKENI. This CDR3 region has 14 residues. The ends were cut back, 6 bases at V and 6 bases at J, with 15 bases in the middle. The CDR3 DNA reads TGTGCCAGCTCCGCGTTCGAAGGAGGTCAGCCCCAGCATTTT. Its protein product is CASSAFEGGQPQHF.

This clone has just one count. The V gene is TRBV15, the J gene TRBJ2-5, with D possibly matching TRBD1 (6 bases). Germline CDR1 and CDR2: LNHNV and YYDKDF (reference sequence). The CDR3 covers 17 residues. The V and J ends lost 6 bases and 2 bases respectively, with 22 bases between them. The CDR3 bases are TGTGCCACCAGGCCCGTGGGGGCTCGTCCGGGACAAGAGACCCAGTACTTC. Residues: CATRPVGARPGQETQYF.

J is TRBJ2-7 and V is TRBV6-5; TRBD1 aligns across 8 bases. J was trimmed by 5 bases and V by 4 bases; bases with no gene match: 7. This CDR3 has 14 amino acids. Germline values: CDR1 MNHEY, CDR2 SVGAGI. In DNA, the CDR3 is TGTGCCAGCAGTTTTCAGGGGGCTCTAGACGAGCAGTACTTC. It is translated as CASSFQGALDEQYF.

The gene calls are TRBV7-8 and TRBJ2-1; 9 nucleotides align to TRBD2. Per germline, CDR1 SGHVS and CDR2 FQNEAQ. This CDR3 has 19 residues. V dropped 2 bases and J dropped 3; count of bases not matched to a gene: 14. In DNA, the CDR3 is TGTGCCAGCAGCTTAAGAGGTGGCGGGGGGGCCGTACTCTACAATGAGCAGTTCTTC. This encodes CASSLRGGGGAVLYNEQFF. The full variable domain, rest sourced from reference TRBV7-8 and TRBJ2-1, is GAGVSQSPRYKVAKRGQDVALRCDPISGHVSLFWYQQALGQGPEFLTYFQNEAQLDKSGLPSDRFFAERPEGSVSTLKIQRTQQEDSAVYLCASSLRGGGGAVLYNEQFFGPGTRLTVL.

DNA of the CDR3: TGCGCCAGCAGGTCAGGGGGTTTCGTTAATTCACCCCTCCACTTT. The encoded protein is CASRSGGFVNSPLHF. This chain uses TRBV4-1 with TRBJ1-6; 7 nucleotides agree with TRBD1. Germline assignment: CDR1 MGHRA and CDR2 YSYEKL. The junction had 8 bases not matched to a gene; V was cut back by 6 bases and J by 6 bases. The CDR3 consists of 15 residues.

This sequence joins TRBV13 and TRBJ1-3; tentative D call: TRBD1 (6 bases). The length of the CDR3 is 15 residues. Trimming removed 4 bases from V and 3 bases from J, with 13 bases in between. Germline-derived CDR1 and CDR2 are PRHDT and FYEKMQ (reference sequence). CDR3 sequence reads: CASSWRPDSGNTIYF. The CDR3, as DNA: TGTGCCAGCAGCTGGCGCCCGGACAGTGGAAACACCATATATTTT.

CDR3 amino acids: CASSQGHTQPQHF. CDR3 bases: TGTGCCAGCAGCCAAGGCCACACCCAGCCCCAGCATTTT. The chain recombines TRBV14 with TRBJ1-5; D is undetermined. The CDR3 length is 13 residues. V lost 1 base and J lost 7, with 8 bases in between. Germline CDR1 SGHDN, CDR2 FVKESK.

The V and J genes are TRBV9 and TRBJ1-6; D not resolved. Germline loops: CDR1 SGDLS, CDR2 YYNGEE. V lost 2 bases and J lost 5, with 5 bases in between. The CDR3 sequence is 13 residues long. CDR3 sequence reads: CASSVSHNSPLHF. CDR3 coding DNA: TGTGCCAGCAGCGTTAGCCATAATTCACCCCTCCACTTT. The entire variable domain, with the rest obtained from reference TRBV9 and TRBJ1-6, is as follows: DSGVTQTPKHLITATGQRVTLRCSPRSGDLSVYWYQQSLDQGLQFLIQYYNGEERAKGNILERFSAQQFPDLHSELNLSSLELGDSALYFCASSVSHNSPLHFGNGTRLTVT.

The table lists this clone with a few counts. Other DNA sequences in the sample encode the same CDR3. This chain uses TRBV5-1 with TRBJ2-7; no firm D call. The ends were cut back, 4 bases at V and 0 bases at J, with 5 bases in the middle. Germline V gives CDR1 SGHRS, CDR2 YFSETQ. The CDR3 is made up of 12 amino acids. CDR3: CASSLSSYEQYF. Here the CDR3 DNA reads TGCGCCAGCAGCCTGAGCTCCTACGAGCAGTACTTC.

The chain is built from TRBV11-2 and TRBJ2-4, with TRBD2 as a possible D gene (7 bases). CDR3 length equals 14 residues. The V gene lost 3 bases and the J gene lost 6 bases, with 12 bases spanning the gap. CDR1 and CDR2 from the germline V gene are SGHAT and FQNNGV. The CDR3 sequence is CASSFGGAGNIQYF. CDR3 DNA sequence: TGTGCCAGCAGCTTTGGGGGGGCGGGAAACATTCAGTACTTC.